This T cell receptor beta chain was sequenced during a study of PD-1 blockade in classical Hodgkin lymphoma. Study overall: Nivolumab was administered to patients intravenously at 3 mg/kg every 2 weeks.

Study observations and caveats: Differences between repertoires have undefined causes, possibly disease activity or prior therapy. Researchers reported that CD4+ TCR diversity, though not CD8+, rose significantly by C4D1. Relative to healthy donors, newly diagnosed patients reportedly had lower baseline TCR diversity, which was reported as lower still in relapsed/refractory patients.

On this clone itself: Its antigen is undetermined.

The data were produced by immunoSEQ multiplex PCR, yet TCRdb's version contains in-frame clones alone and is incomplete. This table has tens of thousands of clones, less than 75% appearing once. Regarding time point: cycle 4 day 1 (C4D1), after less than 7 weeks of nivolumab. Every one of the patients relapsed after autologous stem cell transplantation (brentuximab vedotin exposure was variable). CDR1 is MDHEN and CDR2 is SYDVKM in the germline V gene. The V and J ends lost 0 bases and 0 bases, in that order; junction bases with no gene match: 7. This CDR3 has 18 amino acids. This TCR was sampled from a human donor with classical Hodgkin lymphoma. This sample comprised peripheral blood mononuclear cells (PBMCs), obtained before the fourth cycle of nivolumab. The chain couples TRBV28 to TRBJ1-4, with 7 bases matching TRBD1. CDR3 protein: CASSLWVGQPTTNEKLFF. The DNA for the CDR3 is TGTGCCAGCAGTTTATGGGTGGGACAGCCTACAACTAATGAAAAACTGTTTTTT. Looking up the rest from reference TRBV28 and TRBJ1-4 gives the full variable domain: DVKVTQSSRYLVKRTGEKVFLECVQDMDHENMFWYRQDPGLGLRLIYFSYDVKMKEKGDIPEGYSVSREKKERFSLILESASTNQTSMYLCASSLWVGQPTTNEKLFFGSGTQLSVL.